A single T cell receptor beta chain is shown here with its context. This clonotype was seen a handful of times. No antigen is known for it. No much larger clonotype is one base removed from it; base qualities were not supplied. Instrument used: Illumina HiSeq 1500. The public reads were reprocessed in TCRdb via fastp at Q25 and MiXCR, keeping in-frame beta chains. Every entry covers one CDR3 protein and lists the most common genes and DNA from its rows. The sample profile shows around 900,000 distinct CDR3 sequences; 30% to 40% of them were found once. About an eighth of the sample rests with the top ten. This sample stems from a study of T cell repertoires in cytomegalovirus infection (dated by TCRdb to the late 2010s). About the full investigation: Peptide stimulations targeted recently identified HLA-C-restricted CMV epitopes, whose presentation resists viral immunomodulation, together with well-studied HLA-B-restricted epitopes. The HLA type of each donor mattered for the analysis, because public TCR beta signatures pointed to carriage of CMV infection along with the matching HLA type. Overall study results and their limits: The ex vivo response was dominated by HLA-C-restricted CMV-specific TCR beta clonotypes, which also provided the single most frequent clonotype in two of eight donors. In both this cohort and an independent cohort of some 350 donors, the cumulative frequency of public TCR beta family members distinguished carriers of CMV infection plus the relevant HLA type.

The sample's treatment or condition, from its label and the paper: in vitro stimulation with specific CMV peptide epitopes to enrich CMV-specific T cells. This TCR came from a human donor in good health (CMV status not recorded). Some clones in this sample may be carry-over from other donors' samples. The material was cultured CD8+ T cells from PBMCs, obtained from culture after CMV antigen stimulation.

The CDR3 region: CSVVGLTGSYNEQFF. The sequenced DNA is TGCAGCGTTGTAGGGTTAACGGGCTCCTACAATGAGCAGTTCTTC. This receptor chain uses TRBV29-1 and TRBJ2-1, with the identity of the D gene unclear. V drops 4 bases and J drops 0 bases, leaving 13 bases in between. CDR1 SQVTM and CDR2 ANQGSEA were looked up in the germline V gene. Reading from cysteine to phenylalanine, the CDR3 counts 15 amino acids. The read is trimmed to its CDR3 DNA, 45 bases read in frame from base 1.